One T cell receptor beta chain is described in this entry. The CDR3 has 15 amino acids. The germline CDR1 and CDR2 sequences are SGHAT and FQNNGV. After removal of 2 bases from V and 4 bases from J, the junction contained 6 bases not matched to a gene. This sample was included in a study of T cell changes during pregnancy in multiple sclerosis. This table comes from immunoSEQ multiplex PCR, and its TCRdb copy is limited to in-frame clones, with some not included. The top ten clones hold approximately 0.67% of a sample with almost 40,000 clones, more than 75% of them seen once. The chain employs TRBV11-2 and TRBJ2-3; 7 bases fit TRBD1. The sample in question was CD4+ T cells from peripheral blood mononuclear cells, obtained in the second trimester of pregnancy. The source of this sequence is a female donor in good health, enrolled as a control in a pregnancy study. CDR3 region: CASSLSGRGSDTQYF. CDR3 in DNA: TGTGCCAGCAGCTTAAGCGGCAGGGGGTCAGATACGCAGTATTTT.